The T cell receptor (beta chain) under discussion was sequenced for a study of tumor and adjacent non-tumor tissue in lung cancer. Findings of the study overall: Normal lung showed higher cumulative top 100 clone frequency than tumor.

As concerns this clonotype: Its antigen is currently unknown. At one end the junction does not follow the germline gene, possibly because of a read error.

A modified ARM-PCR protocol with three rounds of nested PCR amplified TCRbeta. TCRdb re-called the multiplex PCR reads with MiXCR, one entry per CDR3 protein. The repertoire consists of 90,000 to 100,000 distinct CDR3 sequences, with 80% occurring once and the leading ten covering more than 30%. This sample's RNA came from whole unsorted tissue. More than 3 cm separated this lung sample from the edge of the tumor. CDR1 and CDR2 from the germline V gene are MGHRA and YSYEKL. The CDR3 totals 15 residues. The chain combines TRBV4-1 with TRBJ2-2, with TRBD1 as a possible D gene (7 bases). This TCR came from a man aged 55 to 70 with small cell lung cancer. The sequenced sample consisted of distant non-tumor lung tissue. This chain's CDR3 is CANGSRGAYTGELFF. The DNA of the CDR3 is TGCGCCAACGGCAGCAGGGGGGCCTATACCGGGGAACTGTTTTTT.